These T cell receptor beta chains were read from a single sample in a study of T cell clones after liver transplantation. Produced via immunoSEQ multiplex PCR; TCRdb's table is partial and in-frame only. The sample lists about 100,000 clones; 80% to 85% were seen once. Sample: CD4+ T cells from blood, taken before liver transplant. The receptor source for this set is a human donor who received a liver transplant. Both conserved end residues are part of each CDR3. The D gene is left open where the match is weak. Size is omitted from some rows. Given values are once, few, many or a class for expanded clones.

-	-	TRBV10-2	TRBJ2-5	TGCGCCAGCAGGGACGGCCAAGAGACCCAGTACTTC	CASRDGQETQYF
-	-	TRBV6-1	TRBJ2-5	TGTGCCAGCAGTGAATCCGCGAGGGGGACCCAGTACTTC	CASSESARGTQYF
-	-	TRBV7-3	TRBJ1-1	TGTGCCAGCAGTCAGGGCCCAAACACTGAAGCTTTCTTT	CASSQGPNTEAFF
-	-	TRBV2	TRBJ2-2	TGTGCCATGGAGGACGTTATCACCGGGGAGCTGTTTTTT	CAMEDVITGELFF
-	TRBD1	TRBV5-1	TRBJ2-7	TGCGCCAGCGGACAGGGGTTATCCTACGAGCAGTACTTC	CASGQGLSYEQYF
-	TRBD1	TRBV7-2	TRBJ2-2	TGTGCCAGCAGGTTAACACAGGGGCCCGGGGAGCTGTTTTTT	CASRLTQGPGELFF
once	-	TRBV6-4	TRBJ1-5	TGTGCCAGCAGTGAACAGAGAAATCAGCCCCAGCATTTT	CASSEQRNQPQHF
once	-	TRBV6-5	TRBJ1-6	TGTGCCAGCAGTTACTCCGTTAATTCACCCCTCCACTTT	CASSYSVNSPLHF
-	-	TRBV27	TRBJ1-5	TGTGCCAGCAGGGCCCAGGGAAATCAGCCCCAGCATTTT	CASRAQGNQPQHF
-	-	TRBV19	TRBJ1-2	TGTGCCAGTAGTATCTATAAGGATCGTGGCTACACCTTC	CASSIYKDRGYTF
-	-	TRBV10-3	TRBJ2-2	TGTGCCATCAGCTCAGGGCAGGGGTCCGGGGAGCTGTTTTTT	CAISSGQGSGELFF
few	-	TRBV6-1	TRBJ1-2	TGTGCCAGCAGGGGGGTTTATCCAGGAAGTGGCTACACCTTC	CASRGVYPGSGYTF
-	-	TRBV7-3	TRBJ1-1	TGTGCCAGCAGCTTAACTCATGGTCACACTGAAGCTTTCTTT	CASSLTHGHTEAFF
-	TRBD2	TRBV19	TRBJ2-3	TGTGCCAGTAGTCCCCTGTCTAACTTAGCGGGGGGGCATGGAGATACGCAGTATTTT	CASSPLSNLAGGHGDTQYF
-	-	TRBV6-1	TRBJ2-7	TGTGCCAGCAGTGACCTCAGGGAACTCTCCTACGAGCAGTACTTC	CASSDLRELSYEQYF
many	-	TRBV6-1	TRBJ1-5	TGTGCCAGCACCAGAGTAGGGACAAAGGATCAGCCCCAGCATTTT	CASTRVGTKDQPQHF
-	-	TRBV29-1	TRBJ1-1	TGCAGCGCCACAGGGAACACTGAAGCTTTCTTT	CSATGNTEAFF
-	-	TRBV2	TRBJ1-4	TGTGCCAGCAGTTCAAGAGGAGGTCGGGAAAAACTGTTTTTT	CASSSRGGREKLFF
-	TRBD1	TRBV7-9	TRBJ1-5	TGTGCCAGCAGCTTAGGTAACGGGCCGGGACAGATCAATCAGCCCCAGCATTTT	CASSLGNGPGQINQPQHF
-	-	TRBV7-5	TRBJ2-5	TGTGTCAGAAGCTTAGCACCGGGGCCACCAGAGACCCAGTACTTC	CVRSLAPGPPETQYF
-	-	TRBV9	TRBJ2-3	TGTGCCAGCAGCGTAGTCGGTTTCCCCACAGATACGCAGTATTTT	CASSVVGFPTDTQYF
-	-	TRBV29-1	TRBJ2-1	TGCAGCGTTGTAGGGGCATTCCTCTCCTACAATGAGCAGTTCTTC	CSVVGAFLSYNEQFF
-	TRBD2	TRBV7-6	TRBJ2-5	TGTGCCAGCAGCCCAGGGACTATCCAAGAGACCCAGTACTTC	CASSPGTIQETQYF
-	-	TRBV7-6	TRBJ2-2	TGTGCCAGCAGCTTAAACGCCAACAGGGTGAACACCGGGGAGCTGTTTTTT	CASSLNANRVNTGELFF
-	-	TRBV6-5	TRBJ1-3	TGTGCCAGCAGGCCCACAGGGTTTGGGGACACCATATATTTT	CASRPTGFGDTIYF
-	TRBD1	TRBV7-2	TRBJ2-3	TGTGCCAGCAGGATCCTCGGGACAGGGGTAGGGGGCACAGATACGCAGTATTTT	CASRILGTGVGGTDTQYF
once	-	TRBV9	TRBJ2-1	TGTGCCAGCAGCGTAACGCGTAGCAATGAGCAGTTCTTC	CASSVTRSNEQFF
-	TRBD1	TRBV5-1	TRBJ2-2	TGCGCCAGCAGCTTGTCGGGGCAGGGGGCGGCCACCGGGGAGCTGTTTTTT	CASSLSGQGAATGELFF
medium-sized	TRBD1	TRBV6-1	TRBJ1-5	TGTGCCAGCAGCCCGGGACAGTCCAATCAGCCCCAGCATTTT	CASSPGQSNQPQHF
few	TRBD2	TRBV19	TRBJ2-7	TGTGCCAGTAATCGCGGGGGGCTGATCTACGAGCAGTACTTC	CASNRGGLIYEQYF
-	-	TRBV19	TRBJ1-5	TGTGCCAGTAGTATTAAACTGTCGGAGGGCAATCAGCCCCAGCATTTT	CASSIKLSEGNQPQHF
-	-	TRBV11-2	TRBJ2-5	TGTGCCAGCAGCCTGGGGGGACAAGAGACCCAGTACTTC	CASSLGGQETQYF
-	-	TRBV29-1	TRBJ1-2	TGCAGCGCCTCCGACAGTTTTAACTATGGCTACACCTTC	CSASDSFNYGYTF
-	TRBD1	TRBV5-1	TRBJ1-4	TGCGCCAGCAGCTTGGCAGGGGGCTTATCGACTAATGAAAAACTGTTTTTT	CASSLAGGLSTNEKLFF
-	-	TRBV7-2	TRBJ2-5	TGTGCCAGCAGTCTGGACGGAAACAAAGAGACCCAGTACTTC	CASSLDGNKETQYF
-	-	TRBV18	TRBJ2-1	TGTGCCAGCTCACCACTCTCGACTGGTGGCAATGAGCAGTTCTTC	CASSPLSTGGNEQFF
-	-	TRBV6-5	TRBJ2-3	TGTGCCAGCAGTTATGGAGGGACCCGCACAGATACGCAGTATTTT	CASSYGGTRTDTQYF
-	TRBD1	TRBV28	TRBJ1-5	TGTGCCAGCAGTCCTTTAGACAGGGAAGGACAGCCCCAGCATTTT	CASSPLDREGQPQHF
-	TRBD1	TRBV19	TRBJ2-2	TGTGCCAGTAGTATGGACAGGCGGCCTGGGGAGCTGTTTTTT	CASSMDRRPGELFF
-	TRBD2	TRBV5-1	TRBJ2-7	TGCGCCAGCAGCTTCTCCCCGCCGGCCGGGACTAGTGGTTACGAGCAGTACTTC	CASSFSPPAGTSGYEQYF
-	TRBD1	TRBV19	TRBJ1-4	TGTGCCAGTACCCAGACAGGGGAAAATGAAAAACTGTTTTTT	CASTQTGENEKLFF
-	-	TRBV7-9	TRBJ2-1	TGTGCCAGCATTACTACAGCAGGGTCGGTATTGAATGAGCAGTTCTTC	CASITTAGSVLNEQFF
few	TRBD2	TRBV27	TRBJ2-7	TGTGCCAGCAGTTCGCACTCCGGGACTATGGGGTCCGAGCAGTACTTC	CASSSHSGTMGSEQYF